The 16 T cell receptor beta chains presented below share a single source sample, sequenced in a study of T cells after yellow fever vaccination. TCRdb independently ran MiXCR on the 5' RACE reads; one entry per CDR3 protein. The sample consists of 300,000 or so distinct CDR3 sequences, around 13% of them appearing once. The sample here was CD4+ T cells sorted from PBMCs, taken 45 days after the yellow fever booster vaccination. The source is a man in his thirties or forties who received the YFV17D yellow fever vaccine.

In this sample, this clonotype turned up a few times. The genes are TRBV12-3 or TRBV12-4 and TRBJ1-4; D is unclear. The CDR3 length is 14 residues. Trimming cost V 7 bases and J 3 bases, with 12 bases left between them. The CDR3 is CASTKAGPNEKLFF. CDR3 DNA: TGTGCCAGCACCAAGGCGGGTCCTAATGAAAAACTGTTTTTT.

This clonotype has only a few counts. The rearrangement uses TRBV20-1 and TRBJ1-4; a possible D gene is TRBD1 (5 bases). Germline assignment: CDR1 DFQATT and CDR2 SNEGSKA (reference sequence). Trimming removed 6 bases at V and 7 bases at J, with 12 bases between. The CDR3 has 12 amino acids. The CDR3 loop reads CSASGGGEKLFF. CDR3 sequence (DNA): TGCAGTGCCAGCGGGGGTGGTGAAAAACTGTTTTTT.

J is TRBJ2-1 and V is TRBV5-1; TRBD2 matches at 9 bases. V was pared by 2 bases and J by 8 bases, with 11 bases of the junction left unmatched. The V gene's germline CDR1 is SGHRS and CDR2 YFSETQ. The CDR3 totals 16 residues. The CDR3 sequence: CASSLTGRTSVDEQFF. The CDR3 DNA follows: TGCGCCAGCAGCTTAACCGGACGGACTAGCGTGGATGAGCAGTTCTTC.

This clonotype showed up just a few times. The chain has TRBV20-1 and TRBJ1-6; 7 bases align to TRBD1. Germline CDR1 and CDR2: DFQATT and SNEGSKA (reference sequence). Trimming removed 5 bases from V and 6 bases from J; junction bases left unmatched: 7. The CDR3 has 14 residues. The CDR3 DNA follows: TGCAGTGCTTCCCGGACAGGACCTAATTCACCCCTCCACTTT. Its protein is CSASRTGPNSPLHF.

This clonotype was seen more than once but under ten times. The chain has TRBV20-1 and TRBJ2-3; 12 bases agree with TRBD2. Germline CDR1 and CDR2: DFQATT and SNEGSKA (reference sequence). Unmatched junction bases numbered 8, after V lost 2 bases and J lost 5 bases. There are 16 residues in the CDR3. In nucleotides, the CDR3 is TGCAGTGCTAGACATCTACGACTAGCGGGAGTAGATACGCAGTATTTT. It translates to CSARHLRLAGVDTQYF.

The chain links TRBV7-8 to TRBJ2-7; 7 positions match TRBD2. There are 13 residues in the CDR3. From germline, CDR1 is SGHVS and CDR2 FQNEAQ. Unmatched junction bases numbered 6, after V lost 5 bases and J lost 5 bases. The CDR3 here is CASSRTSAHEQYF. In nucleotides, the CDR3 is TGTGCCAGCAGCAGAACTAGCGCCCACGAGCAGTACTTC.

There are a few counts of this clonotype. The rearrangement links TRBV11-2 to TRBJ2-1, with 8 bases matching TRBD2. V lost 5 bases and J lost 8; bases outside the gene matches: 20. This CDR3 has 18 amino acids. CDR1 and CDR2 (germline): SGHAT, FQNNGV. The CDR3 loop reads CASSLYPRRAGAPHEQFF. CDR3 DNA: TGTGCCAGCAGCCTATACCCAAGACGAGCGGGAGCCCCCCATGAGCAGTTCTTC.

This clonotype was recorded many times. The V call is TRBV7-2, the J call TRBJ1-2; TRBD1 matches at 8 bases. Trimming cost V 5 bases and J 4 bases; bases outside gene matches: 3. From germline, CDR1 is SGHTA and CDR2 FQGNSA. This CDR3 comprises 13 residues. The CDR3 here is CASSGDRGYGYTF. The CDR3 region has the DNA TGTGCCAGCAGCGGAGACAGGGGCTATGGCTACACCTTC.

This clonotype occurred many times. The rearrangement joins TRBV7-2 to TRBJ2-3; 9 bases are a match to TRBD2. Germline-derived CDR1 and CDR2 are SGHTA and FQGNSA. The J segment lost 2 bases and the V segment lost 4 bases, leaving 7 bases of the junction unmatched. The CDR3 covers 16 residues. CDR3 in DNA: TGTGCCAGCAGCTCGCTCAGCGGGAGGAACACAGATACGCAGTATTTT. This codes for CASSSLSGRNTDTQYF.

A note on this clonotype: One end of the junction does not line up with germline, which may come from a read error. The chain combines TRBV12-3 or TRBV12-4 with TRBJ1-1; D gene uncertain. The CDR3 sequence is 13 residues long. The CDR3 DNA reads as TGTGCCAGCATTTTAGACAATTGGTCTGAAGCTTTCTTT. Protein: CASILDNWSEAFF.

The chain links TRBV6-2 or TRBV6-3 to TRBJ1-5; D is unresolved. This CDR3 region has 15 residues. CDR1 is MNHEY, CDR2 SVGEGT, per germline. Trimming took off 7 bases at V and 1 base at J, with 14 bases between the two ends. The CDR3 spells CASTDWAESNQPQHF. The CDR3, as DNA: TGTGCCAGCACCGACTGGGCGGAAAGCAATCAGCCCCAGCATTTT.

This chain joins TRBV5-5 and TRBJ2-3; 7 nucleotides agree with TRBD2. V was clipped by 1 base and J by 2 bases; unmatched bases: 4. Germline CDR1 SGHKS, CDR2 YYEKEE (reference sequence). This CDR3 comprises 15 residues. The CDR3 nucleotides are TGTGCCAGCAGCTTGCTCAGCGGGAACACAGATACGCAGTATTTT. Its protein is CASSLLSGNTDTQYF.

In this sample, this clonotype turned up a few times. The chain joins TRBV28 to TRBJ1-4, with D uncertain. Germline CDR1 and CDR2: MDHEN and SYDVKM. The CDR3 contains 12 residues. The germline V and J ends were trimmed by 6 bases and 2 bases, with 4 bases remaining between them. CDR3 nucleotides: TGTGCCAGCAGGGAGACTAATGAAAAACTGTTTTTT. This gives the protein CASRETNEKLFF.

This chain joins TRBV12-3 or TRBV12-4 and TRBJ2-2; 7 nucleotides match TRBD2. V shed 5 bases, J shed 0 bases, and the junction held 9 bases outside the gene matches. The CDR3 extends over 17 amino acids. The CDR3 is CASSLNIAGTNTGELFF. The CDR3 bases are TGTGCCAGCAGTCTCAATATAGCGGGCACGAACACCGGGGAGCTGTTTTTT.

The genes are TRBV7-3 and TRBJ2-1; D gene unclear. The CDR3 is made up of 15 amino acids. The germline V gene has CDR1 SGHTA and CDR2 FQGTGA. With 5 bases removed from V and 7 bases from J, the gap between germline ends came to 18 bases. CDR3 sequence: CASSQEPILPNEQFF. CDR3 DNA sequence: TGTGCCAGCAGCCAGGAACCAATTCTCCCGAATGAGCAGTTCTTC.

This clonotype has a handful of counts. The chain combines TRBV7-9 with TRBJ2-7; unclear D gene. The germline V gene has CDR1 SEHNR and CDR2 FQNEAQ (reference sequence). CDR3 size: 11 residues. V was cut by 3 bases and J by 7 bases, with 7 bases left in between. The CDR3 DNA reads as TGTGCCAGCAGCTTGAATGGTGAGCAGTACTTC. Protein: CASSLNGEQYF. The whole variable domain, remainder taken from reference TRBV7-9 and TRBJ2-7, is DTGVSQNPRHKITKRGQNVTFRCDPISEHNRLYWYRQTLGQGPEFLTYFQNEAQLEKSRLLSDRFSAERPKGSFSTLEIQRTEQGDSAMYLCASSLNGEQYFGPGTRLTVT.